The text below deals with one T cell receptor (beta chain). The target antigen is unknown. This sample was included in a study of lymphopenia after photon versus proton radiotherapy. Findings of the study overall: Under photons, naive T cells and diversity fell while effector/memory populations rose. In patients who died, overall survival fell as post-nadir TCR diversity dropped more. After lymphocyte nadir, photon-treated repertoires showed oligoclonal expansion, especially CD8+ Temra.

Assay used: immunoSEQ multiplex PCR; TCRdb lists only in-frame clones, some missing. The sample has about 39,000 clones, about 93% seen once. The V gene's germline CDR1 is SGHTS and CDR2 YDEGEE. V was pared by 0 bases and J by 5 bases, with 4 bases of the junction left unmatched. This CDR3 contains 14 residues. This specimen was peripheral blood, taken from a patient treated with photon-based radiotherapy. The receptor was derived from a man aged 55-75 years with cholangiocarcinoma. The chain combines TRBV5-8 with TRBJ1-2, with 7 bases aligning to TRBD1. DNA for the CDR3: TGTGCCAGCAGCTTGGCCGCAGGGGGTTATGGCTACACCTTC. Translation gives CASSLAAGGYGYTF. Combining the CDR3 with reference TRBV5-8 and TRBJ1-2 gives the whole variable domain EAGVTQSPTHLIKTRGQQATLRCSPISGHTSVYWYQQALGLGLQFLLWYDEGEERNRGNFPPRFSGRQFPNYSSELNVNALELEDSALYLCASSLAAGGYGYTFGSGTRLTVV.